This T cell receptor (beta chain) was sequenced during a study of a mutant IDH1 vaccine in newly diagnosed glioma (dated by TCRdb to about 2021). Broadly, across the study: Across visits V03 through V10, patients got a total of eight vaccinations, given in weeks 1, 3, 5, 7, 11, 15, 19 and 23. Longitudinal TCRB deep sequencing was done for fewer than 30 treated patients, wherever samples were available for exploratory analyses. Six visits were used for peripheral blood collection: V03 (baseline), V05, V07, V10, V12 and V13. Vaccination was initiated 4-6 weeks after radiotherapy alone, or concurrently with temozolomide cycles in the chemotherapy-containing groups. Of the approximately 32 treated patients, about 60% were male and approximately 40% were female, and the mean age was about 40 years. Prior to enrollment, standard therapy consisting of radiotherapy alone, temozolomide alone, or radiochemotherapy with temozolomide had been administered to patients, with the combination being received by most patients.

CDR3 length: 15 amino acids, cysteine to phenylalanine. Just CDR3 DNA is preserved here, 45 bases in frame from base 1. CDR1 and CDR2 were assigned from the germline V gene as MNHEY and SVGAGI. V ends up 4 bases short and J 7 bases short, with an unmatched junction base count of 8. Libraries were built with the immunoSEQ multiplex PCR assay. The hsTCRB Kit was used according to the manufacturer's protocol to amplify rearranged TCR beta chain sequences. Sequencing of TCRB libraries was carried out on an Illumina MiSeq. As for the original processing: The proprietary platform of the kit vendor was used for demultiplexing, trimming and gene mapping. Entries here come from immuneACCESS through TCRdb and include only in-frame sequences with V and J called. Some clones fail to appear in such tables; in the studies checked, an unresolved V gene covers under half of the shortfall, and the cause of the remainder is unknown. Clone size and the V and J calls come from that table; the DNA yielded D and trimming. The sample profile shows 70,000 to 90,000 clones; almost 85% of them were found once. 2.2% of the sample is held by the ten biggest clonotypes.

Results and caveats for the whole study, not just this receptor: It was noted by the authors that analyses of patient blood samples could not be reproduced owing to sample limitations. Immune responses induced by the vaccine were seen in approximately 92% of patients across multiple MHC alleles. Selection of PBMC samples for TCRB deep sequencing was based on availability. No apparent relationship was observed between pseudoprogression and alterations in the top peripheral T cell clonotypes detected by TCRB sequencing.

The sample's time point, from its label and the paper: week 23, last vaccination. A 20-mer mutant IDH1 peptide at 300 micrograms in Montanide made up each vaccine dose, which was injected subcutaneously together with topical imiquimod. The donors had newly diagnosed IDH1-mutant astrocytomas of WHO grade 3 or 4 that showed loss of nuclear ATRX. The samples were drawn from NOA16, a multicentre, single-arm, open-label phase I trial in Germany that tested a mutant IDH1 peptide vaccine in humans for the first time. Genomic DNA for TCRB sequencing was isolated from EDTA blood with the DNeasy Blood and Tissue Kit. This clone was observed once. The antigen this receptor binds is unknown. Per-base qualities were not stored, and no clone one base away is much larger.

This clonotype was obtained from a man aged 30 to 45 with glioma. Some clones in this sample may be carry-over from other donors' samples. The sequences come from PBMCs, collected from a glioma patient whose treatment included an IDH1 peptide vaccine. This receptor chain uses TRBV6-5 and TRBJ2-1, and 9 bases in between align with TRBD2. The DNA is as follows: TGTGCCAGCAGTTTGAGCGGGAGGAACCCTAATGAGCAGTTCTTC. This codes for CASSLSGRNPNEQFF.